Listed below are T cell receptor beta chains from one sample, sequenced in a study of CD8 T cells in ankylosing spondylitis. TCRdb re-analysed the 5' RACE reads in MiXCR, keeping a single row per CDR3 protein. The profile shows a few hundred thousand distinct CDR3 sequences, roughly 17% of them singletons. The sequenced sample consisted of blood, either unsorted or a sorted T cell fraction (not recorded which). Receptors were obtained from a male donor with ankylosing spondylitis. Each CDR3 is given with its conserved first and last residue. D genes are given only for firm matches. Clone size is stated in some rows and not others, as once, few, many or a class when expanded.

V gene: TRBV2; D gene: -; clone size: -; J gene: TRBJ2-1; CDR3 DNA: TGTGCCAGCAGTGGATCTTCCGGTGGGCGGAGCTCCTACAATGAGCAGTTCTTC; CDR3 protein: CASSGSSGGRSSYNEQFF
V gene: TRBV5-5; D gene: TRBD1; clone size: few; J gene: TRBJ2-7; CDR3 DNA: TGTGCCAGCAGCTCCATGGCCGGGACAGGGGTTTATGAGCAGTACTTC; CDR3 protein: CASSSMAGTGVYEQYF
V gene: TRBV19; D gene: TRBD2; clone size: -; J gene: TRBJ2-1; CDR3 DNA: TGTGCCAGTAGCCGACGTACCTCCGGGCTAGCGGGTAGTGGTGGTGAGCAGTTCTTC; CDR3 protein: CASSRRTSGLAGSGGEQFF
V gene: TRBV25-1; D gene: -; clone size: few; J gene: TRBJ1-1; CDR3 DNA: TGTGCCAGCAGGGAACAGGTAAACACTGAAGCTTTCTTT; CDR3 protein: CASREQVNTEAFF
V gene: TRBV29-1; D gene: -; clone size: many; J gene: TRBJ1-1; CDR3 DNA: TGCAGCGCCAGGGCGGGGCTTGGGTATAACACTGAAGCTTTCTTT; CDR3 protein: CSARAGLGYNTEAFF
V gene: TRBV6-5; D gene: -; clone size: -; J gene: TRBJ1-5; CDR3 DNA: TGTGCCAGCAGTTACACCGGACAGTCGAATCAGCCCCAGCATTTT; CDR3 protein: CASSYTGQSNQPQHF
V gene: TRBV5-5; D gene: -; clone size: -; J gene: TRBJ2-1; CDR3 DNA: TGTGCCAGCAGCTCCGGCGAGGGTTTCTACAATGAGCAGTTCTTC; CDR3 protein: CASSSGEGFYNEQFF
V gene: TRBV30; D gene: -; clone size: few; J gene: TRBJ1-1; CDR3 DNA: TGTGCCTGGAGTGGTCCCAGCTTGAACACTGAAGCTTTCTTT; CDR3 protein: CAWSGPSLNTEAFF
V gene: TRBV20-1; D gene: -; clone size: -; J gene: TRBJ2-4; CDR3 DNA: TGCAGTGCTATAAAAGGGGCGAGAGCCAAAAACATTCAGTACTTC; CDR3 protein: CSAIKGARAKNIQYF
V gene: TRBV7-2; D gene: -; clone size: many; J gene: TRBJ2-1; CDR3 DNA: TGTGCCAGCAGCAAGGGGTTGGGGTACAATGAGCAGTTCTTC; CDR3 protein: CASSKGLGYNEQFF
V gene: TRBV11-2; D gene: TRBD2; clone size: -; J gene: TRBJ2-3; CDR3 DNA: TGTGCCAGCAGCTTATTGCCCCGGACTAGCGGGAAAGCCTATACGCAGTATTTT; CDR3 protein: CASSLLPRTSGKAYTQYF
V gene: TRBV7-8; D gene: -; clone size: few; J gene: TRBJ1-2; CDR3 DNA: TGTGCCAGCAGCTTAGAGGGGAGAGCTAACTATGGCTACACCTTC; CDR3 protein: CASSLEGRANYGYTF
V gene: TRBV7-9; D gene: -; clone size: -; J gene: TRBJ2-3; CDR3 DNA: TGTGCCAGCAGCGGGTGGGACACAGATACGCAGTATTTT; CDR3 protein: CASSGWDTDTQYF
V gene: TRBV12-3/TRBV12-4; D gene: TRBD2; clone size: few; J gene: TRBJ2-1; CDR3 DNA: TGTGCCAGCACTAGCGGGGGGGCGAGTGAGCAGTTCTTC; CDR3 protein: CASTSGGASEQFF
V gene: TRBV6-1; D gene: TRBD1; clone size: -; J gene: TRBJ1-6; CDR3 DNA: TGTGCCAGCACTAAGGGGGCTAGTAATTCACCCCTCCACTTT; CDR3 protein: CASTKGASNSPLHF
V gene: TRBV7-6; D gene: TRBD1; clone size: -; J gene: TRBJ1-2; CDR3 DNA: TGTGCCAGCAGCTTAGAAGCAGGACAGGGAGAGTATGGCTACACCTTC; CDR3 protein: CASSLEAGQGEYGYTF
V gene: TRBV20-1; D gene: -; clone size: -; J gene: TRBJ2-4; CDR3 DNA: TGCAGTGCTCCCGATTCTAGCTTCCAAAACATTCAGTACTTC; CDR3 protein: CSAPDSSFQNIQYF
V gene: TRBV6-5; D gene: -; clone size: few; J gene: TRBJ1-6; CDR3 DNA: TGTGCCAGCAGTTACCCGGGGAGCTATTCACCCCTCCACTTT; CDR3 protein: CASSYPGSYSPLHF
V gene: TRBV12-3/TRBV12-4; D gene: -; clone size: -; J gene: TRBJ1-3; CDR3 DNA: TGTGCCAGCAGTTTTCATTGGGGTCTGGCTTCTACTGGAAACACCATATATTTT; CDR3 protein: CASSFHWGLASTGNTIYF
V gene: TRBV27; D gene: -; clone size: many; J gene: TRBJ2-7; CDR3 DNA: TGTGCCAGCAGTTTTACGTCGGGCGCCTACGAGCAGTACTTC; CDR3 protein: CASSFTSGAYEQYF
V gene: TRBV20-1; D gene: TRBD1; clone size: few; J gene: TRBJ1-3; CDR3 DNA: TGCAGTGCTAGAGCACCGACAGGGGCTGGAAACACCATATATTTT; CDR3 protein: CSARAPTGAGNTIYF
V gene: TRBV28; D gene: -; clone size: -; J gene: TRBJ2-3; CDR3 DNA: TGTGCCAGCAATGGGGACATCAGCACAGATACGCAGTATTTT; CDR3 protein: CASNGDISTDTQYF
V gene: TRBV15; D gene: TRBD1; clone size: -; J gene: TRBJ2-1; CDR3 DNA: TGTGCCACCAGCAGGACCCGACAGGGGTGGCAGTTCTTC; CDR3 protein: CATSRTRQGWQFF
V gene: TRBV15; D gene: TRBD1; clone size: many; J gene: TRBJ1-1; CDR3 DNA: TGTGCCACCAGCAACCCAGGGGGGGTGAACACTGAAGCTTTCTTT; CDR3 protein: CATSNPGGVNTEAFF
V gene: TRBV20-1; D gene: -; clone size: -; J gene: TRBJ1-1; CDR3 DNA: TGCAGTGCCCAAGACCTTGGAACTGAAGCTTTCTTT; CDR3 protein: CSAQDLGTEAFF
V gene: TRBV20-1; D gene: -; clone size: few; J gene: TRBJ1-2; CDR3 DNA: TGCAGTGCTAGAGCTCTGGGACTCCCAGGAGAGGGCTACACCTTC; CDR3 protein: CSARALGLPGEGYTF
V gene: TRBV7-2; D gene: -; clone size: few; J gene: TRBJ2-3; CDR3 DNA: TGTGCCAGCAGCTTAGCCTCTTCTTCGGGGGCAGATACGCAGTATTTT; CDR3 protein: CASSLASSSGADTQYF
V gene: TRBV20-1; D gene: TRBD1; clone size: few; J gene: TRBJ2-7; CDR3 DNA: TGCAGTGCTACCCCGACAGGGGCCCCCTACGAGCAGTACTTC; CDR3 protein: CSATPTGAPYEQYF
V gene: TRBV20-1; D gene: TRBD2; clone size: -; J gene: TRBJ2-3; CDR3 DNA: TGCAGTGCTGTACTAGCGGGGGGGCGAACAGATACGCAGTATTTT; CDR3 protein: CSAVLAGGRTDTQYF
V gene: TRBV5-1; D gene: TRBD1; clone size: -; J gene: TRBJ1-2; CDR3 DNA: TGCGCCAGCAGCCCCGGACAGGCTTCTAGGGGCTACACCTTC; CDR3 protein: CASSPGQASRGYTF
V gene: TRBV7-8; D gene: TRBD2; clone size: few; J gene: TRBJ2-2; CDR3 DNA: TGTGCCAGCAGCTTAGCGGCCCTAGCGGGAATGAACACCGGGGAGCTGTTTTTT; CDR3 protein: CASSLAALAGMNTGELFF